This TCR beta chain was identified in a study of metastatic and nonmetastatic thyroid tumors. V lost 3 bases to trimming and J lost 5 bases; unmatched junction nucleotides: 6. Germline V gives CDR1 KGHSH, CDR2 LQKENI. There are 16 residues in the CDR3. Authors' analysis steps: CDR3 differences across clinicopathological groups were used to build a distant-metastasis classifier for papillary thyroid cancer. TCRdb re-processed the PCR reads through MiXCR. The V and J calls shown here were made by TCRdb, not taken from the authors' results. The data show roughly 20,000 clones, about 30% seen once. All patients were untreated before thyroid surgery.

The sequencing input was blood. The chain joins TRBV18 to TRBJ2-2; 10 bases are shared with TRBD1. This clonotype was sampled from a female donor with papillary thyroid cancer or a benign thyroid nodule (not recorded which). Some clones in this sample may be carry-over from other donors' samples. The CDR3 DNA sequence: TGTGCCAGCTCACCCTTGACAGGGGGCGAGACCGGGGAGCTGTTTTTT. This translates into CASSPLTGGETGELFF. The full variable domain, rest sourced from reference TRBV18 and TRBJ2-2, is NAGVMQNPRHLVRRRGQEARLRCSPMKGHSHVYWYRQLPEEGLKFMVYLQKENIIDESGMPKERFSAEFPKEGPSILRIQQVVRGDSAAYFCASSPLTGGETGELFFGEGSRLTVL.